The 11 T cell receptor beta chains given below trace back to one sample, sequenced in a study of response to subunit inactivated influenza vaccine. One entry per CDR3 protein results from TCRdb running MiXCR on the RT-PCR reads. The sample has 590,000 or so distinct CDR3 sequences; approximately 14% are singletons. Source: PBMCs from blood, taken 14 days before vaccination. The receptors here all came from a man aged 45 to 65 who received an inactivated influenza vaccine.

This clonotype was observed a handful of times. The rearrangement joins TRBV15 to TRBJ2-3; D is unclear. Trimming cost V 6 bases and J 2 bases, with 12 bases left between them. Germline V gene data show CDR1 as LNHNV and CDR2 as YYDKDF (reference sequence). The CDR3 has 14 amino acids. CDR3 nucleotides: TGTGCCACCAGGGCGGCCTCTCACACAGATACGCAGTATTTT. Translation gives CATRAASHTDTQYF.

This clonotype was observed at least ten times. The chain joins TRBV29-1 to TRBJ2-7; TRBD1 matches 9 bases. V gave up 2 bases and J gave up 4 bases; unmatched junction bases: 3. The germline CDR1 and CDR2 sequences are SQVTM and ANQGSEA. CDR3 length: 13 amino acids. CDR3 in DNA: TGCAGCGTTGAATGGGGACAGGGTTACGAGCAGTACTTC. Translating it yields CSVEWGQGYEQYF.

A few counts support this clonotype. The CDR3 sequence is CASTSYRGTFF. CDR3 nucleotides: TGTGCCAGCACATCGTACCGGGGAACTTTCTTT. V and J are TRBV6-6 and TRBJ1-1, with D unclear. Germline-derived CDR1 and CDR2 are MNHNY and SVGAGI (reference sequence). This CDR3 contains 11 residues. V was shortened by 7 bases and J by 12 bases, with 15 bases between the two germline ends.

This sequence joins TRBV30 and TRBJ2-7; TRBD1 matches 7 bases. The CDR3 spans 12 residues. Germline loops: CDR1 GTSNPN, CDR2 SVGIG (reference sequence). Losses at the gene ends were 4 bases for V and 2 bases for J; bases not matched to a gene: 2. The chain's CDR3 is CAWNRGTYEQYF. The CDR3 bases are TGTGCCTGGAACAGGGGAACCTACGAGCAGTACTTC.

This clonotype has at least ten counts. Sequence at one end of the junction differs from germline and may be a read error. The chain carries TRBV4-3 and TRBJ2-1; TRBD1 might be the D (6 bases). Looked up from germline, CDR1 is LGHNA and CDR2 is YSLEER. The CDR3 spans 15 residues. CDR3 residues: CASSQDSRGYNEQFF. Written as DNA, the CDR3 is TGTGCCAGCAGCCAAGATTCGAGGGGGTACAATGAGCAGTTCTTC.

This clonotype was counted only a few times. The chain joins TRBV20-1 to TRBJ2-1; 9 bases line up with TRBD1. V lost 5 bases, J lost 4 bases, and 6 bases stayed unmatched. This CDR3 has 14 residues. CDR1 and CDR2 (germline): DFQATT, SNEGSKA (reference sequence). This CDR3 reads CSAETGGAYNEQFF. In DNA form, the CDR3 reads TGCAGTGCTGAAACAGGGGGCGCTTACAATGAGCAGTTCTTC.

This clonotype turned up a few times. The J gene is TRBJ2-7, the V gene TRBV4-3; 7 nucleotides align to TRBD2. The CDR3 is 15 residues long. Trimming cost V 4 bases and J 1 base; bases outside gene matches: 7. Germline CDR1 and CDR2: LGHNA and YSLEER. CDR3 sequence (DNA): TGCGCCAGCAGCCCTGGCTGGGGGGGATCCTACGAGCAGTACTTC. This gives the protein CASSPGWGGSYEQYF.

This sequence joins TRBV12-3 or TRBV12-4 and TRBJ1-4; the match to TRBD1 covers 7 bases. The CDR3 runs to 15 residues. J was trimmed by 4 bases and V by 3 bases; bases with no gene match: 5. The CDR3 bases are TGTGCCAGCAGTTTTTCGACAGGGAGTAATGAAAAACTGTTTTTT. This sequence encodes CASSFSTGSNEKLFF.

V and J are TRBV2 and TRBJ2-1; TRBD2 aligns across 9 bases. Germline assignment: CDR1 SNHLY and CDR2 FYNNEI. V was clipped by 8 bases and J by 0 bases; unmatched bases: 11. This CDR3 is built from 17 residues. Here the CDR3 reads CASGGLARRSSYNEQFF. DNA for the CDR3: TGTGCCAGCGGTGGACTAGCGCGCAGGAGCTCCTACAATGAGCAGTTCTTC.

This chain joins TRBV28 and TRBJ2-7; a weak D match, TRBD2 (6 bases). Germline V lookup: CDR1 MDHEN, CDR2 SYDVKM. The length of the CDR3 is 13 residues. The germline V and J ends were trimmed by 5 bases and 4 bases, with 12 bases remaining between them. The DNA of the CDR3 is TGTGCCAGCAGTCGGGAGTTGGGATACGAGCAGTACTTC. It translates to CASSRELGYEQYF.

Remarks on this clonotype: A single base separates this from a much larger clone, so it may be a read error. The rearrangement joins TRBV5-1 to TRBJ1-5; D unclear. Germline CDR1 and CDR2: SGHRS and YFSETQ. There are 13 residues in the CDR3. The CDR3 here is CTSSLGLNQPQHF. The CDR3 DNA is TGCACCAGCAGCTTAGGACTAAATCAGCCCCAGCATTTT.